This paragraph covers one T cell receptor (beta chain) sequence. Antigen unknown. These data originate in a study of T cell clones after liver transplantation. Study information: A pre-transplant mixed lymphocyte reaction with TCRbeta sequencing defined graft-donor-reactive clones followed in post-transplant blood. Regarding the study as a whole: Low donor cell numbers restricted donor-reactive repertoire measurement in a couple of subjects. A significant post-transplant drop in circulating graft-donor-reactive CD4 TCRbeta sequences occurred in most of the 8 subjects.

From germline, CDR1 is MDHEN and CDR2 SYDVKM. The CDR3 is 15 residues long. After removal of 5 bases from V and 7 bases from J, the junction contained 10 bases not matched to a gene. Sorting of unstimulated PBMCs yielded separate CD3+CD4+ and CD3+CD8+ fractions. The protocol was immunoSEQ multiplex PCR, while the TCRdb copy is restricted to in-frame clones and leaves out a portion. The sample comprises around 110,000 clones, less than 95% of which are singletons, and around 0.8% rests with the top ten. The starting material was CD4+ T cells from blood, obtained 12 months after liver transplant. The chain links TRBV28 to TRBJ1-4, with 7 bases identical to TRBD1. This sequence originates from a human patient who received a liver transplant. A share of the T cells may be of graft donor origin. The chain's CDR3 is CASSLRQGIGEKLFF. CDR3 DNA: TGTGCCAGCAGTCTAAGACAGGGCATTGGTGAAAAACTGTTTTTT.